The present T cell receptor beta chain was sequenced within a study of blood T cell repertoires in COVID-19. Across the whole study: Specimens from acute and convalescent COVID-19 originated in the United States, Italy and Spain.

Produced via immunoSEQ multiplex PCR; TCRdb's table is partial and in-frame only. Here the sample spans 310,000 or so clones, around 92% being singletons. The origin of this receptor is a young man who had recovered from COVID-19. The sample taken for sequencing was peripheral blood.

CDR3 bases: TGTGCCAGCAGCTTAGGTCAGGGGCCTGGGGCCAACGTCCTGACTTTC. The encoded protein is CASSLGQGPGANVLTF. This chain joins TRBV7-6 and TRBJ2-6, with D possibly TRBD1 on 6 matching bases. V shed 1 base and J shed 2 bases, with 9 bases lying between them. Per the germline V gene, CDR1 is SGHVS and CDR2 is FNYEAQ. The CDR3 runs to 16 residues.